This TCR beta chain is from a study of cytomegalovirus exposure and HLA in healthy donors. Overall study: Out of 150 million to 200 million T cells, an earlier analysis found roughly 110 million unique TCR beta sequences in total.

The table lists this clone with a few counts. Its antigen is still unknown. Germline V CDR1 and CDR2: LNHDA, SQIVND (reference sequence). V lost 5 bases, J lost 4 bases, and 9 bases lay in between. CDR3 length: 13 residues. Whole-study results and caveats: Information on immune exposure was restricted to one variable (CMV serostatus).

This donor lacks a recorded CMV serostatus. The PCR contained 60 Vbeta and 13 Jbeta primers. Method: immunoSEQ multiplex PCR; TCRdb's copy keeps in-frame clones and lacks some. The table shows about 170,000 clones, with approximately 70% occurring only once. The chain recombines TRBV19 with TRBJ1-3; D is possibly TRBD1 (6 bases). Sequenced input: PBMCs. This clonotype originated in a human donor in good health. CDR3 DNA sequence: TGTGCCAGTAGTCTGGGACAAGGAAACACCATATATTTT. It yields the protein CASSLGQGNTIYF.